What follows are 9 T cell receptor beta chains derived from one specimen sequenced in a study of ipilimumab plus nivolumab after autologous stem cell transplantation. Profiled with immunoSEQ multiplex PCR; TCRdb holds only in-frame clones, not every one. The table lists about 40,000 clones, over 90% of them singletons. The sequencing here drew on PBMCs, taken in a trial of ipilimumab plus nivolumab as post-transplant consolidation. The receptors were sampled from a male donor with multiple myeloma.

The chain joins TRBV18 to TRBJ1-5; D gene uncertain. This CDR3 is built from 13 residues. CDR1 and CDR2 from the germline V gene are KGHSH and LQKENI. V gave up 6 bases and J gave up 4 bases, with 10 bases separating them. CDR3 coding DNA: TGTGCCAGCTCCTCCTTAAATAATCAGCCCCAGCATTTT. It is translated as CASSSLNNQPQHF.

The chain has TRBV7-6 and TRBJ2-7; perhaps D is TRBD1 or TRBD2 (6 bases each). Germline CDR1 SGHVS, CDR2 FNYEAQ. This CDR3 is 14 amino acids long. Trimming pared 5 bases from V and 3 bases from J, leaving 14 bases between. DNA for the CDR3: TGTGCCAGCAGCCCCCGGGGGCGGCTCTACGAGCAGTACTTC. Its protein product is CASSPRGRLYEQYF.

This chain uses TRBV9 with TRBJ2-7; 7 bases map to TRBD1. The junction had 7 bases not matched to a gene; V was cut back by 4 bases and J by 0 bases. The CDR3 is made up of 15 amino acids. Germline loops: CDR1 SGDLS, CDR2 YYNGEE. The CDR3 is CASSPGQSRSYEQYF. CDR3 coding DNA: TGTGCCAGCAGCCCGGGACAGAGCCGCTCCTACGAGCAGTACTTC.

The V call is TRBV18, the J call TRBJ2-7; D might be TRBD1 (5 bases). V lost 2 bases and J lost 3, with 5 bases in between. Germline-derived CDR1 and CDR2 are KGHSH and LQKENI. The CDR3 runs to 12 residues. This CDR3 is CASSPDSYEQYF. CDR3 in DNA: TGTGCCAGCTCACCAGACAGCTACGAGCAGTACTTC.

V gene TRBV7-9 combines with J gene TRBJ2-3, with TRBD2 identical over 10 bases. After removal of 4 bases from V and 0 bases from J, the junction contained 7 bases not matched to a gene. The CDR3 is 17 amino acids. Germline CDR1 and CDR2: SEHNR and FQNEAQ (reference sequence). CDR3 bases: TGTGCCAGCAGCTCTCTCTTAGCGGGGGGTAGCACAGATACGCAGTATTTT. It codes for CASSSLLAGGSTDTQYF.

This chain's CDR3 is CAISWAADQETQYF. In nucleotides, the CDR3 is TGTGCCATCAGTTGGGCCGCTGATCAAGAGACCCAGTACTTC. This chain connects TRBV10-3 to TRBJ2-5; D is unclear. Germline CDR1 and CDR2: ENHRY and SYGVKD. V lost 5 bases and J lost 2, with 12 bases in between. This CDR3 contains 14 residues.

The genes are TRBV28 and TRBJ2-7; D is tentatively TRBD1 or TRBD2 (5 bases each). V was shortened by 2 bases and J by 7 bases, with 18 bases between the two germline ends. CDR3 size: 15 residues. Germline CDR1 is MDHEN and CDR2 is SYDVKM. CDR3 coding DNA: TGTGCCAGCAGTTTAGAAGGGACCTACCGAGGTGAGCAGTACTTC. Its protein product is CASSLEGTYRGEQYF. Looking up the rest from reference TRBV28 and TRBJ2-7 gives the full variable domain: DVKVTQSSRYLVKRTGEKVFLECVQDMDHENMFWYRQDPGLGLRLIYFSYDVKMKEKGDIPEGYSVSREKKERFSLILESASTNQTSMYLCASSLEGTYRGEQYFGPGTRLTVT.

This CDR3 is CASSYSQGTDTQYF. The CDR3 DNA reads TGTGCCAGCAGTTACTCCCAGGGGACAGATACGCAGTATTTT. The chain links TRBV6-6 to TRBJ2-3; possible D gene TRBD1, 6 bases. This CDR3 has 14 amino acids. Germline lookup yields CDR1 MNHNY and CDR2 SVGAGI (reference sequence). Trimming removed 0 bases at V and 3 bases at J, with 7 bases between.

This clone was picked up one time. V and J are TRBV28 and TRBJ2-3; D is possibly TRBD1 (5 bases). Per the germline V gene, CDR1 is MDHEN and CDR2 is SYDVKM. The CDR3 contains 13 residues. V dropped 6 bases and J dropped 4 bases, with 11 bases sitting between them. CDR3 in amino acids: CASSPGQADTQYF. The CDR3 DNA reads as TGTGCCAGCAGCCCCGGACAAGCAGATACGCAGTATTTT.